The 32 T cell receptor beta chains given below trace back to one sample, sequenced in a study of liver allograft versus peripheral blood T cells. Study-wide context: Blood and transplanted-liver T cell receptor repertoires from recipients were compared.

Each CDR3 protein is one row after TCRdb ran MiXCR on the reads. This table holds about 3,000 distinct CDR3 sequences, roughly 17% found once. These receptors came from a human patient who had a liver transplant. Some T cells could come from the graft donor.

This clonotype was seen a handful of times. J is TRBJ2-5 and V is TRBV20-1, with TRBD2 matching 8 bases. The CDR3 has 14 amino acids. The germline gives CDR1 DFQATT, CDR2 SNEGSKA (reference sequence). V lost 6 bases, J lost 4 bases, and 10 bases stayed unmatched. CDR3 bases: TGCAGTGCCATTAGCGGGATTGGAGTAGAGACCCAGTACTTC. Protein sequence: CSAISGIGVETQYF.

This clonotype is medium-sized within its sample. V gene TRBV3-1 combines with J gene TRBJ2-3; tentatively, D is TRBD2 (6 bases). The CDR3 contains 16 residues. The germline V gene encodes CDR1 LGHDT and CDR2 YNNKEL (reference sequence). The germline V and J ends were trimmed by 1 base and 2 bases, with 13 bases remaining between them. The CDR3 DNA sequence: TGTGCCAGCAGCCAAGCAGCGACGGGACTCACAGATACGCAGTATTTT. As protein: CASSQAATGLTDTQYF.

This clonotype is medium-sized by share. The rearrangement joins TRBV19 to TRBJ1-5, with 8 bases fitting TRBD1. The CDR3 runs 14 residues. Unmatched junction bases numbered 6, after V lost 8 bases and J lost 3 bases. CDR1 is LNHDA and CDR2 is SQIVND in the germline V gene (reference sequence). The CDR3 region is CASYSGGLNQPQHF. For the CDR3, the DNA is TGTGCCAGTTATTCAGGGGGCCTCAATCAGCCCCAGCATTTT.

Relative to its sample, this clonotype is medium-sized (0.01 to 0.1%). The CDR3 spells CASSYSGLATYNEQFF. CDR3 bases: TGTGCCAGCAGTTACTCGGGGCTAGCCACCTACAATGAGCAGTTCTTC. The V gene is TRBV6-6, the J gene TRBJ2-1; D assignment may be TRBD1 or TRBD2 (5 bases each). The germline CDR1 and CDR2 sequences are MNHNY and SVGAGI (reference sequence). This CDR3 has 16 residues. V lost 0 bases and J 2 bases, leaving 11 bases between the germline ends.

This chain joins TRBV7-2 and TRBJ1-2; 10 bases are shared with TRBD1. The germline gives CDR1 SGHTA, CDR2 FQGNSA. There are 14 residues in the CDR3. With 4 bases clipped from V and 8 bases from J, the junction kept 7 bases outside the gene matches. This CDR3 reads CASSSRQGAWGYTF. Written as DNA, the CDR3 is TGTGCCAGCAGCTCCCGACAGGGGGCTTGGGGCTACACCTTC.

In this sample, this clonotype is medium-sized (0.01 to 0.1%). The chain is built from TRBV14 and TRBJ1-2, with D possibly matching TRBD1 (5 bases). Germline CDR1 is SGHDN and CDR2 is FVKESK. Deletions cut 3 bases from V and 8 bases from J, with 10 bases between. This CDR3 region has 12 residues. The CDR3 DNA follows: TGTGCCAGCAGCCATGCAGGGACCGGCTACACCTTC. Translating it yields CASSHAGTGYTF.

The chain couples TRBV11-3 to TRBJ2-3, with 10 bases aligning to TRBD2. Germline CDR1 SGHNT, CDR2 YENEEA. The ends lost 5 bases at V and 2 bases at J; junction bases unmatched: 7. The CDR3 extends over 16 amino acids. The CDR3 coding sequence is TGTGCCAGCAGCCTTTCAGCGGGGGGGGACACAGATACGCAGTATTTT. Translation: CASSLSAGGDTDTQYF.

By share, this clonotype ranks as medium-sized. The V call is TRBV6-6, the J call TRBJ2-2, with 8 bases fitting TRBD2. The CDR3 is 15 amino acids. V dropped 2 bases and J dropped 4; count of bases not matched to a gene: 3. The germline gives CDR1 MNHNY, CDR2 SVGAGI (reference sequence). In DNA, the CDR3 is TGTGCCAGCAGTTACCTAGCGGGTACCACCGGGGAGCTGTTTTTT. Residues: CASSYLAGTTGELFF.

This clonotype was seen a handful of times. The genes are TRBV6-5 and TRBJ2-5; D is unclear. The CDR3 length is 16 residues. Germline loops: CDR1 MNHEY, CDR2 SVGAGI. Trimming pared 6 bases from V and 5 bases from J, leaving 22 bases between. CDR3 sequence (DNA): TGTGCCAGCAGAAAAGGGCGGTGGGATCCCAGGGAGACCCAGTACTTC. It translates to CASRKGRWDPRETQYF.

This clonotype counts as medium-sized. The V gene is TRBV6-1, the J gene TRBJ2-3; D is unclear. The ends were cut back, 0 bases at V and 1 base at J, with 8 bases in the middle. Per germline, CDR1 MNHNS and CDR2 SASEGT. The CDR3 is made up of 15 amino acids. The CDR3 nucleotides read TGTGCCAGCAGTGAAGCTGGTGGGGGCACAGATACGCAGTATTTT. Translating gives CASSEAGGGTDTQYF.

The table lists this clonotype with a few counts. The chain couples TRBV30 to TRBJ2-5; D is unresolved. The CDR3 extends over 14 amino acids. Trimming cost V 3 bases and J 2 bases, with 13 bases left between them. CDR1 and CDR2 from the germline V gene are GTSNPN and SVGIG (reference sequence). Written as DNA, the CDR3 is TGTGCCTGGAGCGTGATGATGGGTCAAGAGACCCAGTACTTC. Translation gives CAWSVMMGQETQYF.

By sample fraction, this clonotype is medium-sized (0.01 to 0.1%). The J gene is TRBJ2-1, the V gene TRBV30; 8 bases line up with TRBD2. V lost 5 bases to trimming and J lost 8 bases; unmatched junction nucleotides: 5. The CDR3 consists of 12 residues. Germline V CDR1 and CDR2: GTSNPN, SVGIG (reference sequence). The CDR3 DNA follows: TGTGCCTGGTCGGGACTAGGCGATGAGCAGTTCTTC. Translation gives CAWSGLGDEQFF.

The chain uses TRBV20-1 and TRBJ2-7; D is ambiguous. This CDR3 region has 14 residues. The germline gives CDR1 DFQATT, CDR2 SNEGSKA (reference sequence). The ends were cut back, 5 bases at V and 1 base at J, with 15 bases in the middle. CDR3 in amino acids: CSAPRTIGSYEQYF. The CDR3 region has the DNA TGCAGTGCTCCCAGGACCATTGGGTCCTACGAGCAGTACTTC.

There are a few counts of this clonotype. The CDR3 bases are TGTGCGAACTCCGGGACAGGGGGCACAGATACGCAGTATTTT. Encoded protein: CANSGTGGTDTQYF. The genes are TRBV12-5 and TRBJ2-3; 10 bases map to TRBD1. The CDR3 consists of 14 residues. Per the germline V gene, CDR1 is LGHNT and CDR2 is FRNRAP.

The chain uses TRBV5-1 and TRBJ2-2; 11 positions agree with TRBD2. Per the germline V gene, CDR1 is SGHRS and CDR2 is YFSETQ. V dropped 0 bases and J dropped 8; count of bases not matched to a gene: 3. The CDR3 is made up of 15 amino acids. The CDR3 loop reads CASSLEGLAAGELFF. CDR3 bases: TGCGCCAGCAGCTTGGAGGGACTAGCGGCAGGGGAGCTGTTTTTT.

In its sample, this clonotype is large. This chain links TRBV18 with TRBJ1-6, with D possibly TRBD1 on 5 matching bases. V was pared by 2 bases and J by 7 bases, with 12 bases between. The CDR3 has 15 amino acids. CDR1 is KGHSH, CDR2 LQKENI, per germline. CDR3 sequence (DNA): TGTGCCAGCTCACCAGCGACAGCTACCAATTCACCCCTCCACTTT. Translated: CASSPATATNSPLHF. Combining the CDR3 with reference TRBV18 and TRBJ1-6 gives the whole variable domain NAGVMQNPRHLVRRRGQEARLRCSPMKGHSHVYWYRQLPEEGLKFMVYLQKENIIDESGMPKERFSAEFPKEGPSILRIQQVVRGDSAAYFCASSPATATNSPLHFGNGTRLTVT.

V usage is TRBV19 and J usage is TRBJ2-1; D unclear. The CDR3 is 11 residues long. Per the germline V gene, CDR1 is LNHDA and CDR2 is SQIVND (reference sequence). Trimming shortened V by 6 bases and J by 10 bases, and 10 bases separated the two germline ends. For the CDR3, the DNA is TGTGCCAGTAGCTTCCGAGTAGAGCAGTTCTTC. Translation gives CASSFRVEQFF.

In this sample, this clonotype is medium-sized. CDR3: CASSTGTFTYEQYF. Here the CDR3 DNA reads TGTGCCAGCAGCACCGGGACATTCACCTACGAGCAGTACTTC. V gene TRBV6-2 or TRBV6-3 combines with J gene TRBJ2-7, with D maybe TRBD1 (6 bases). CDR3 length equals 14 residues. V was trimmed by 6 bases and J by 2 bases, leaving 14 bases between them. CDR1 and CDR2 (germline): MNHEY, SVGEGT.

The chain employs TRBV28 and TRBJ1-5; D perhaps matches TRBD1 (6 bases). The V gene's germline CDR1 is MDHEN and CDR2 SYDVKM. Between the trimmed V and J ends, which lost 8 bases and 7 bases, there was a span of 15 bases. The length of the CDR3 is 13 residues. The CDR3 spells CASVDRSIQPQHF. In DNA form, the CDR3 reads TGTGCCAGCGTCGACAGGAGTATACAGCCCCAGCATTTT.

By proportion, this clonotype is medium-sized (0.01 to 0.1%). This chain links TRBV20-1 with TRBJ1-4; perhaps TRBD1 as D (6 bases). Germline values: CDR1 DFQATT, CDR2 SNEGSKA (reference sequence). The CDR3 extends over 14 amino acids. The V gene lost 6 bases and the J gene lost 7 bases, with 18 bases spanning the gap. CDR3 amino acids: CSAPTWGRSEKLFF. The CDR3, as DNA: TGCAGTGCACCTACGTGGGGGCGTAGTGAAAAACTGTTTTTT.

The sample holds a few counts of this clonotype. The chain couples TRBV18 to TRBJ1-1; D is perhaps TRBD1 (6 bases). CDR1 and CDR2 (germline): KGHSH, LQKENI. Trimming took 5 bases from V and 7 from J, leaving 11 bases between them. CDR3 size: 12 residues. CDR3 DNA: TGTGCCAGCTCAGCGCAGGGGAGTGAAGCTTTCTTT. This encodes CASSAQGSEAFF.

Comments on this clonotype: This may stem from a read error, because a much larger clone lies one nucleotide away. The gene calls are TRBV6-1 and TRBJ2-3; D gene uncertain. This CDR3 comprises 13 residues. The germline V and J ends were trimmed by 10 bases and 5 bases, with 16 bases remaining between them. Looked up from germline, CDR1 is MNHNS and CDR2 is SASEGT. The CDR3 DNA reads as TGTGCCACCTTACTGCGAGCGCTAGATACGCAGTATTTT. Translation gives CATLLRALDTQYF.

Within the sample, this clonotype is medium-sized. V is TRBV27 and J is TRBJ1-2, with D uncertain. The V end lost 11 bases, the J end lost 4 bases, and 20 bases lay between the germline ends. From germline, CDR1 is MNHEY and CDR2 SMNVEV (reference sequence). This CDR3 spans 14 amino acids. CDR3 DNA sequence: TGTGCCTCCTACCCTGCCGGGGTGGGCTATGGCTACACCTTC. Protein product: CASYPAGVGYGYTF.

The V gene is TRBV3-1, the J gene TRBJ1-6; 8 bases match TRBD1. The CDR3 sequence is 16 residues long. Germline CDR1 LGHDT, CDR2 YNNKEL (reference sequence). V was pared by 3 bases and J by 10 bases, with 11 bases of the junction left unmatched. DNA of the CDR3: TGTGCCAGCAGCCACGGGTGGGGACAGGTTTCCTCACCCCTCCACTTT. Its protein is CASSHGWGQVSSPLHF.

By its share, this clonotype is medium-sized. The rearrangement uses TRBV20-1 and TRBJ2-7; D might be TRBD1 (6 bases). Germline V gene lookup returns CDR1 DFQATT and CDR2 SNEGSKA (reference sequence). The CDR3 consists of 15 residues. Trimming took 3 bases from V and 4 from J, leaving 19 bases between them. The CDR3 reads CSASPGRGKAYEQYF. CDR3 DNA sequence: TGCAGTGCTAGCCCCGGAAGGGGGAAGGCTTACGAGCAGTACTTC.

By proportion, this clonotype is medium-sized. The chain links TRBV12-3 or TRBV12-4 to TRBJ2-1; possible D gene TRBD2, 6 bases. The CDR3 runs 13 residues. Trimming left V 3 bases short and J 3 bases short, with 6 bases between. The CDR3: CASSLGGYNEQFF. The CDR3 DNA reads as TGTGCCAGCAGTTTGGGGGGCTACAATGAGCAGTTCTTC.

By its share, this clonotype is medium-sized. This sequence joins TRBV18 and TRBJ1-4, with a weak D call TRBD1 (5 bases). This CDR3 contains 15 residues. The germline gives CDR1 KGHSH, CDR2 LQKENI. V lost 2 bases, J lost 7 bases, and 14 bases lay in between. This chain's CDR3 is CASSPEGRAGEKLFF. The CDR3 nucleotides are TGTGCCAGCTCACCAGAGGGCAGGGCGGGTGAAAAACTGTTTTTT.

By proportion, this clonotype is large. The V call is TRBV29-1, the J call TRBJ2-7; possibly TRBD1 or TRBD2 for D (5 bases each). This CDR3 spans 12 amino acids. Germline assignment: CDR1 SQVTM and CDR2 ANQGSEA. V lost 7 bases, J lost 4 bases, and 14 bases lay in between. The CDR3 sequence is CSGGNSDYEQYF. DNA for the CDR3: TGCAGCGGGGGGAACAGTGATTACGAGCAGTACTTC.

Sample share makes this clonotype medium-sized. This chain connects TRBV19 to TRBJ1-2; D unresolved. Germline V lookup: CDR1 LNHDA, CDR2 SQIVND (reference sequence). The CDR3 covers 13 residues. Trimming took 6 bases from V and 3 from J, leaving 11 bases between them. CDR3 DNA: TGTGCCAGTAGGGTGGACGGATACTATGGCTACACCTTC. Its protein product is CASRVDGYYGYTF.

This clonotype was found once. This clone may be a read error of a much larger clone one base away. The genes are TRBV7-9 and TRBJ2-1, with D perhaps matching TRBD1 (5 bases). CDR1 is SEHNR and CDR2 is FQNEAQ in the germline V gene (reference sequence). V lost 6 bases to trimming and J lost 6 bases, with 15 bases between them. CDR3 size: 14 residues. The CDR3 DNA reads TGTGCCAGCAGTTTCGGGCGGCAGGGCAATGAGCAGTTCTTC. Protein: CASSFGRQGNEQFF.

With respect to this clonotype: A read error may be the cause here, since a much bigger clone is one base away. V and J are TRBV12-3 or TRBV12-4 and TRBJ2-6; D is perhaps TRBD1 (6 bases). The CDR3 consists of 16 residues. The CDR3 DNA is TGTGTCAGCCTGCGACAGGCTCTATCTGGGGCCAACGTCCTGACTTTC. Protein product: CVSLRQALSGANVLTF.

This clonotype is medium-sized by share. This chain links TRBV29-1 with TRBJ2-3; D is perhaps TRBD2 (5 bases). The CDR3 totals 15 residues. Germline V gives CDR1 SQVTM, CDR2 ANQGSEA. Between the trimmed V and J ends, which lost 1 base and 1 base, there was a span of 12 bases. The CDR3 DNA is TGCAGCGTTGAAGCGGACGGGGTGGGCACAGATACGCAGTATTTT. It translates to CSVEADGVGTDTQYF.